This T cell receptor beta chain was retrieved from a study of T cells expressing NK-cell markers. Turning to the study itself: Repertoire data for TCR beta were derived from sorted T cells (CD3+CD56+NKG2C+, CD3+CD56+NKG2C- and CD3+CD56-NKG2C+).

Whole-study findings and limits: The dominant NKG2C+ clonotypes represented about 1.0-7.5% of CD8+ T cells in over 5 donors. Several of the donors also had these clonotypes leading their CD3+CD56-NKG2C+ fraction.

CDR1 SGHRS and CDR2 YFSETQ come from the germline V gene. The CDR3 sequence is 16 residues long. As for this clonotype: Its antigen is as yet unknown.

From its re-call of the 5' RACE reads, TCRdb lists each CDR3 protein once, without DNA. With about 460,000 distinct CDR3 sequences in the sample, the ten largest clones hold approximately 1.5%. Input material: blood T cells: a sorted CD56 or NKG2C T cell subset, CD4+ or CD8+ T cells, or bulk PBMC T cells (not recorded which). The J gene is TRBJ2-3, the V gene TRBV5-1; TCRdb's assignment of TRBD1 cannot be checked, as there is no DNA. The sequence came from a woman aged 45-65 years in good health. The CDR3 sequence: CASSTKQGEGTDTQYF.